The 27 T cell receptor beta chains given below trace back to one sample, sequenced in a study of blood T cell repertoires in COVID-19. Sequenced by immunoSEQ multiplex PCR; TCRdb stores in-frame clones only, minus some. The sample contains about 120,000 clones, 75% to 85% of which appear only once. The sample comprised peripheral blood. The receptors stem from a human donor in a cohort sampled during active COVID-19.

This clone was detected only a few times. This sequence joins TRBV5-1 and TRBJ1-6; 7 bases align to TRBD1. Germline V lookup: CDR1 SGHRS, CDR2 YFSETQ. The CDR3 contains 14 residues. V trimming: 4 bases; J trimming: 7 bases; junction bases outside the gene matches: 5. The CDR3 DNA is TGCGCCAGCAGCCAGGGACAGACGAATTCACCCCTCCACTTT. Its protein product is CASSQGQTNSPLHF.

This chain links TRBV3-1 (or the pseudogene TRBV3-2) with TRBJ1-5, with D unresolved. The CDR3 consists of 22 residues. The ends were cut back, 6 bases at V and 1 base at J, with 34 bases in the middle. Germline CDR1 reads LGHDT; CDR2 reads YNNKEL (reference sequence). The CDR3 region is CASSPSPPLREDSWNSNQPQHF. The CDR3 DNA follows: TGTGCCAGCAGTCCTTCCCCCCCCCTAAGGGAGGATTCTTGGAACAGCAATCAGCCCCAGCATTTT.

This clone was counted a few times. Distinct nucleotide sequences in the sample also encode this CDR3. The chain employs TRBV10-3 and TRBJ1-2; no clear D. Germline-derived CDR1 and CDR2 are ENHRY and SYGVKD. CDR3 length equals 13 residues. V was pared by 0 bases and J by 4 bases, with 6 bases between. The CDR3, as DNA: TGTGCCATCAGTGAGTCCGGGTTCTATGGCTACACCTTC. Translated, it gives CAISESGFYGYTF.

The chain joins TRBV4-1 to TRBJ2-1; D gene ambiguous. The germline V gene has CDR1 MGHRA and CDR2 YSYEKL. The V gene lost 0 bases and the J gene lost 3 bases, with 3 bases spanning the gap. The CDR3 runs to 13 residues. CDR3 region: CASSQESYNEQFF. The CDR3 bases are TGCGCCAGCAGCCAAGAGAGCTACAATGAGCAGTTCTTC.

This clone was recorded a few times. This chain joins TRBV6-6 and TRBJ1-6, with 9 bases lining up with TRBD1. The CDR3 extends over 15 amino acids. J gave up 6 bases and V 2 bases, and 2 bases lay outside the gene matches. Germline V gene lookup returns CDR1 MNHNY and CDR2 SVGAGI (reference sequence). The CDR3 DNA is TGTGCCAGCAGTTACACGGACAGGGGTAATTCACCCCTCCACTTT. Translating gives CASSYTDRGNSPLHF.

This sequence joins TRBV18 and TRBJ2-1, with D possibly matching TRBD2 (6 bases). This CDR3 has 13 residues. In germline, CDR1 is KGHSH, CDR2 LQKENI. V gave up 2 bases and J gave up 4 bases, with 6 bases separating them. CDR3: CASSPGGYNEQFF. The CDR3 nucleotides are TGTGCCAGCTCACCAGGGGGGTACAATGAGCAGTTCTTC.

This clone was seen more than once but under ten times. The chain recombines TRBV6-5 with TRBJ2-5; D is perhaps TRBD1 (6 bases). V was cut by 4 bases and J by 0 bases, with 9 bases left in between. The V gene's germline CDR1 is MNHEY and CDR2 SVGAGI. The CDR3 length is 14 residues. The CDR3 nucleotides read TGTGCCAGCAGTTCTCGGACAGACCAAGAGACCCAGTACTTC. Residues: CASSSRTDQETQYF.

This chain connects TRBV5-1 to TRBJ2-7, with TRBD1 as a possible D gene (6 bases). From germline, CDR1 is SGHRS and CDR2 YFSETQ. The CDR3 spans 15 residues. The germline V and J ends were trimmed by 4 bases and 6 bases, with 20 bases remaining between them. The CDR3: CASSQDGDPRGEQYF. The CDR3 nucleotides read TGCGCCAGCAGCCAGGACGGGGACCCCAGGGGCGAGCAGTACTTC.

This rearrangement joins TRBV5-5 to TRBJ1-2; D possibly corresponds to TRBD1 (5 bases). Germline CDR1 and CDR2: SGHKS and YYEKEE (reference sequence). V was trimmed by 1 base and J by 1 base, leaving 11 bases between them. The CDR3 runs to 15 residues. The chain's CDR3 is CASSLKTADNYGYTF. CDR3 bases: TGTGCCAGCAGCTTGAAGACAGCAGATAACTATGGCTACACCTTC.

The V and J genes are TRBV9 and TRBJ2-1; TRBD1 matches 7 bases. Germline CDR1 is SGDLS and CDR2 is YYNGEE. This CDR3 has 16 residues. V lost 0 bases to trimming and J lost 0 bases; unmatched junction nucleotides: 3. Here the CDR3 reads CASSVGTGVSYNEQFF. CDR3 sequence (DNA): TGTGCCAGCAGCGTAGGAACAGGGGTCTCCTACAATGAGCAGTTCTTC.

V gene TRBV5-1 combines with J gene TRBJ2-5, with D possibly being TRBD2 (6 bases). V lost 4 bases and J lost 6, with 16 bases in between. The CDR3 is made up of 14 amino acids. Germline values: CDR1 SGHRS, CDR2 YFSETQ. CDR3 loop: CASSLDGGFQTQYF. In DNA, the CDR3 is TGCGCCAGCAGCCTGGATGGGGGGTTTCAGACCCAGTACTTC.

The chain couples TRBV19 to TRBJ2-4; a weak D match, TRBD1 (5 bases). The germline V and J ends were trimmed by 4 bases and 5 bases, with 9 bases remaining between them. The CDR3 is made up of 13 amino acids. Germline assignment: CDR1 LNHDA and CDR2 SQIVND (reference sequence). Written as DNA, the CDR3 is TGTGCCAGTAGTAGTCAGGGCCAAAACATTCAGTACTTC. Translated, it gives CASSSQGQNIQYF.

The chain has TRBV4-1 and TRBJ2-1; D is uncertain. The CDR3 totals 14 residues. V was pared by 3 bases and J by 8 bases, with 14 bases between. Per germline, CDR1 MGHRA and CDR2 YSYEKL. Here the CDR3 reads CASSHPTLVDEQFF. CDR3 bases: TGCGCCAGCAGCCATCCTACCCTAGTGGATGAGCAGTTCTTC.

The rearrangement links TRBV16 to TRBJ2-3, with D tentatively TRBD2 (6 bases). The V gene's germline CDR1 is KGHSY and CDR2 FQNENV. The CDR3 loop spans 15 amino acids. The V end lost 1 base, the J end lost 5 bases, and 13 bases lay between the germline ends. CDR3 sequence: CASSQFTGGRDTQYF. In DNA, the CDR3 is TGTGCCAGCAGCCAATTCACCGGGGGAAGAGATACGCAGTATTTT.

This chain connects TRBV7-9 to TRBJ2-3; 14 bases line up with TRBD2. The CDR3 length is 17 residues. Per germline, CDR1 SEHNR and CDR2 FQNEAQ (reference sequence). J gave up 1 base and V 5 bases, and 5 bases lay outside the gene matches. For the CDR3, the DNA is TGTGCCAGCAGCCCAGGACTAGCGGGGGGCCGCACAGATACGCAGTATTTT. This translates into CASSPGLAGGRTDTQYF.

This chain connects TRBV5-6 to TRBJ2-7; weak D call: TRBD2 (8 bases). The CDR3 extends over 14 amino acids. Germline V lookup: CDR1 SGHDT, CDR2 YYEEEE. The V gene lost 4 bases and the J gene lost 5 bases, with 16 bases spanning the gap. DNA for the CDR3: TGTGCCAGCAGCCCCGGGAGGGGGCCCAACGAGCAGTACTTC. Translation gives CASSPGRGPNEQYF.

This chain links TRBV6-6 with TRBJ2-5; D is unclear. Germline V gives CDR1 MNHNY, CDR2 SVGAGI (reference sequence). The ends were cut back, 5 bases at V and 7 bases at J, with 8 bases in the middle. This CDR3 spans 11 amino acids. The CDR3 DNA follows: TGTGCCAGCAGTCCCGGTCCGACCCAGTACTTC. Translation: CASSPGPTQYF.

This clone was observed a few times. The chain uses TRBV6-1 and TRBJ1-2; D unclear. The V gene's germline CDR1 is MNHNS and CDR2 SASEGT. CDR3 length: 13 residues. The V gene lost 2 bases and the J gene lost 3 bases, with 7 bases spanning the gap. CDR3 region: CASSERGDYGYTF. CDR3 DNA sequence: TGTGCCAGCAGTGAACGGGGAGACTATGGCTACACCTTC.

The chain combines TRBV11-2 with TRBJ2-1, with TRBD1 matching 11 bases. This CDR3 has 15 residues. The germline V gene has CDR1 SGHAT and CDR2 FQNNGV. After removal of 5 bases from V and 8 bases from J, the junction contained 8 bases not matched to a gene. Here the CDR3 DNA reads TGTGCCAGCAGCCGCCGGGGGACAGGGGGTCATGAGCAGTTCTTC. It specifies CASSRRGTGGHEQFF.

Here the CDR3 DNA reads TGCAGCGTTGAGTTCGGGCTAGCGGGGGCCAATGAGCAGTTCTTC. It translates to CSVEFGLAGANEQFF. The rearrangement uses TRBV29-1 and TRBJ2-1, with TRBD2 identical over 10 bases. The junction had 8 bases not matched to a gene; V was cut back by 3 bases and J by 6 bases. This CDR3 is 15 amino acids long. Germline loops: CDR1 SQVTM, CDR2 ANQGSEA.

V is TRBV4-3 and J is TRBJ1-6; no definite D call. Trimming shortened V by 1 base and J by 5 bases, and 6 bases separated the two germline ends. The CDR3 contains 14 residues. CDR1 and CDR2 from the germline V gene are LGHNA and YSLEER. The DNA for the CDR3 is TGCGCCAGCAGCCAAGGGCAGAATAATTCACCCCTCCACTTT. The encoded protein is CASSQGQNNSPLHF.

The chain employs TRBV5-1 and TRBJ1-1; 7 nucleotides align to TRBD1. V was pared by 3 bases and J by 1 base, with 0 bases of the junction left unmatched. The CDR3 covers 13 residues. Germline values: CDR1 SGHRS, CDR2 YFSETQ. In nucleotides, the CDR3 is TGCGCCAGCAGCTGGGACAGGAACACTGAAGCTTTCTTT. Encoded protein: CASSWDRNTEAFF.

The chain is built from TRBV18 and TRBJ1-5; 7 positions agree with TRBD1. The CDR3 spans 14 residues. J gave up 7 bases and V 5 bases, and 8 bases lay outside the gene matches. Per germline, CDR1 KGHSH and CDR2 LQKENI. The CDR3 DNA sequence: TGTGCCAGCTCAGGCGACAGGGCCAGCCAGCCCCAGCATTTT. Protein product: CASSGDRASQPQHF.

This CDR3 is CASSPKDRVFAAKNIQYF. CDR3 sequence (DNA): TGTGCCAGCAGTCCAAAGGACAGGGTATTCGCGGCCAAAAACATTCAGTACTTC. The rearrangement uses TRBV6-2 or TRBV6-3 and TRBJ2-4, with 8 bases that match TRBD1. The V gene end was trimmed by 5 bases and the J gene end by 1 base; junction bases not matched to a gene: 13. The CDR3 totals 18 residues. CDR1 is MNHEY, CDR2 SVGEGT, per germline.

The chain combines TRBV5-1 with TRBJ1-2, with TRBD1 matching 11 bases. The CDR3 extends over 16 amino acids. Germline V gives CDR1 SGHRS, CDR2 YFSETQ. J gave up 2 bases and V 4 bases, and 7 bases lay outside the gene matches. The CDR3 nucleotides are TGCGCCAGCAGCCGAGGACAGGGGGCCCTAAACTATGGCTACACCTTC. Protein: CASSRGQGALNYGYTF.

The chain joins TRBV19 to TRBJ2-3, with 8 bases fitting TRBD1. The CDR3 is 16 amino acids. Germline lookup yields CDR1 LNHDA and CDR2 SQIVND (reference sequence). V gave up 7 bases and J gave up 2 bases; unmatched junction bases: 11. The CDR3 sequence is CASMYRTGSLTDTQYF. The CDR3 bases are TGTGCCAGTATGTATCGGACAGGGTCCCTCACAGATACGCAGTATTTT.

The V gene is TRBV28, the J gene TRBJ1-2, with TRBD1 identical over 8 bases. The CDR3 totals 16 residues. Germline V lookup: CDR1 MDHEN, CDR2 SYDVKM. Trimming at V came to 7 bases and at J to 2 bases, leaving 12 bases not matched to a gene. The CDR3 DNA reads TGTGCCAGCACAGGGGGCGTTATAGATAAGAACTATGGCTACACCTTC. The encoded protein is CASTGGVIDKNYGYTF.